These 9 T cell receptor beta chains were sequenced from one sample in a study of T cell responses to AZD1222 COVID-19 vaccine. Some clones are missing from TCRdb's copy, which holds only in-frame ones; the method was immunoSEQ multiplex PCR. This sample has roughly 150,000 clones, with about 91% found just once. Sequenced here: peripheral blood, sampled on day 0 of AZD1222 vaccination. Receptors originate from an adult in good health.

The J gene is TRBJ1-4, the V gene TRBV5-1; D call uncertain. Germline V gene sequence: CDR1 SGHRS, CDR2 YFSETQ. The V gene lost 0 bases and the J gene lost 0 bases, with 3 bases spanning the gap. There are 14 residues in the CDR3. CDR3 coding DNA: TGCGCCAGCAGCTTGGACACAACTAATGAAAAACTGTTTTTT. This gives the protein CASSLDTTNEKLFF.

The rearrangement uses TRBV11-2 and TRBJ1-2, with D possibly being TRBD1 (6 bases). V was clipped by 5 bases and J by 8 bases, with 21 bases between them. CDR1 SGHAT and CDR2 FQNNGV come from the germline V gene. There are 15 residues in the CDR3. This CDR3 reads CASSRDRTAVSGYTF. Written as DNA, the CDR3 is TGTGCCAGCAGCCGTGACAGGACCGCCGTCAGCGGCTACACCTTC.

The genes are TRBV4-1 and TRBJ1-4; no firm D call. The V end was cut by 0 bases, the J end by 8 bases, with 13 bases between. Germline V gene sequence: CDR1 MGHRA, CDR2 YSYEKL. This CDR3 spans 15 amino acids. CDR3 coding DNA: TGCGCCAGCAGCCAAGAGAATTGGCCGTACGAAAAACTGTTTTTT. This encodes CASSQENWPYEKLFF.

This clone was recorded only once. The chain's CDR3 is CASSLTVGYEQYF. Here the CDR3 DNA reads TGTGCCAGCAGCTTAACGGTCGGGTACGAGCAGTACTTC. The chain carries TRBV7-3 and TRBJ2-7; unclear D gene. Trimming took off 0 bases at V and 4 bases at J, with 7 bases between the two ends. The CDR3 totals 13 residues. Per the germline V gene, CDR1 is SGHTA and CDR2 is FQGTGA. The variable domain in full, with the rest retrieved from reference TRBV7-3 and TRBJ2-7, is GAGVSQTPSNKVTEKGKYVELRCDPISGHTALYWYRQSLGQGPEFLIYFQGTGAADDSGLPNDRFFAVRPEGSVSTLKIQRTERGDSAVYLCASSLTVGYEQYFGPGTRLTVT.

This clone has a single count. The V call is TRBV9, the J call TRBJ1-2; 8 bases fit TRBD1. CDR1 is SGDLS, CDR2 YYNGEE, per germline. V was pared by 4 bases and J by 4 bases, with 6 bases of the junction left unmatched. The CDR3 covers 14 residues. The CDR3 region is CASSRQGLFYGYTF. The DNA of the CDR3 is TGTGCCAGCAGCCGACAGGGGCTCTTCTATGGCTACACCTTC.

This chain joins TRBV7-2 and TRBJ2-7; perhaps TRBD2 as D (5 bases). The CDR3 totals 14 residues. Germline lookup yields CDR1 SGHTA and CDR2 FQGNSA. Trimming took 7 bases from V and 9 from J, leaving 22 bases between them. CDR3 sequence reads: CASTPAVGRAAQYF. CDR3 in DNA: TGTGCCAGCACCCCGGCGGTCGGCAGAGCGGCGCAGTACTTC.

The chain uses TRBV6-6 and TRBJ1-2; TRBD1 is a possible D gene (5 bases). CDR1 MNHNY and CDR2 SVGAGI come from the germline V gene (reference sequence). V shed 6 bases and J shed 0 bases, with 32 bases lying between them. The CDR3 sequence is 21 residues long. As DNA, the CDR3 is TGTGCCAGCAGCTACCCCGAAGAATCGACAGCAAAACTAGGTACTAACTATGGCTACACCTTC. It is translated as CASSYPEESTAKLGTNYGYTF.

This clone was observed a handful of times. This chain uses TRBV6-5 with TRBJ1-3; D gene ambiguous. This CDR3 has 14 amino acids. V was pared by 0 bases and J by 4 bases, with 7 bases between. Germline V gene data show CDR1 as MNHEY and CDR2 as SVGAGI. CDR3 in DNA: TGTGCCAGCAGTTACTCCAGTACCGGAAACACCATATATTTT. This codes for CASSYSSTGNTIYF.

This sequence joins TRBV5-1 and TRBJ1-2, with 7 bases aligning to TRBD1. The J segment lost 2 bases and the V segment lost 4 bases, leaving 8 bases of the junction unmatched. CDR3 length: 15 residues. CDR1 and CDR2 from the germline V gene are SGHRS and YFSETQ. CDR3 loop: CASSLTGTANYGYTF. The CDR3 bases are TGCGCCAGCAGCCTTACCGGGACAGCAAACTATGGCTACACCTTC.